This entry is about one T cell receptor beta chain. Here immunoSEQ multiplex PCR was the method, and the copy in TCRdb shows in-frame clones only, minus some. The data show tens of thousands of clones, roughly 79% seen once. This CDR3 has 15 residues. The V gene's germline CDR1 is SGHRS and CDR2 YFSETQ. With 4 bases removed from V and 7 bases from J, the gap between germline ends came to 17 bases. These data originate in a study of memory CD4+ T cells and cytomegalovirus serostatus. Single viable CD3+CD4+CD8-CD45RO+ cells were sorted as the memory CD4+ T cells. Sequencing was done on a sample of memory CD4+ T cells from blood. The V gene is TRBV5-1, the J gene TRBJ2-2; possible D gene TRBD1, 6 bases. The receptor was isolated from an adult in good health and CMV-seronegative. For the CDR3, the DNA is TGCGCCAGCAGCGGACAGATGTCTCTTGGCGGGGAGCTGTTTTTT. This codes for CASSGQMSLGGELFF.